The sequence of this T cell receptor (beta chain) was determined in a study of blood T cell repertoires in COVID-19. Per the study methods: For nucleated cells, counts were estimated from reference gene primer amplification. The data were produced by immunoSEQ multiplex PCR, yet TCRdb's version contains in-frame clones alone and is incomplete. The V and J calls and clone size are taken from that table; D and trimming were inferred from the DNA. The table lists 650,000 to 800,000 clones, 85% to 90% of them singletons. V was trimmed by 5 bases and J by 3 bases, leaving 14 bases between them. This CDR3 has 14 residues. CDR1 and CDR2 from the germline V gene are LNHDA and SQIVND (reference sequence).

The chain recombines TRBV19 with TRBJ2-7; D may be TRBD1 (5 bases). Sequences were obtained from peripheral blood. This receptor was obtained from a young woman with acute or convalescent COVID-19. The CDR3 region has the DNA TGTGCCAGTAGTGTCCGACAGATCGGCTACGAGCAGTACTTC. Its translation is CASSVRQIGYEQYF.